Here is one T cell receptor beta chain with its context. The CDR3 runs to 15 residues. V was pared by 5 bases and J by 1 base, with 6 bases of the junction left unmatched. CDR1 is MDHEN and CDR2 is SYDVKM in the germline V gene. The data were taken from a study of PD-1 blockade in classical Hodgkin lymphoma. The time point here: cycle 4 day 1 (C4D1), after less than seven weeks of nivolumab. Exposure to brentuximab vedotin varied, and each patient had relapsed following autologous stem cell transplantation. Through magnetic negative selection, CD8+ T cells were separated from PBMCs that had been thawed. Here immunoSEQ multiplex PCR was the method, and the copy in TCRdb shows in-frame clones only, minus some. This table has roughly 20,000 clones, about nine tenths appearing once.

The gene calls are TRBV28 and TRBJ1-1; 8 positions match TRBD1. This receptor was obtained from a human donor with classical Hodgkin lymphoma. Sequenced material: CD8+ T cells from blood, taken before the fourth cycle of nivolumab. CDR3 protein: CASSETDRGNTEAFF. In DNA, the CDR3 is TGTGCCAGCAGTGAAACCGACAGGGGGAACACTGAAGCTTTCTTT. The full variable domain, its missing parts supplied by reference TRBV28 and TRBJ1-1, is DVKVTQSSRYLVKRTGEKVFLECVQDMDHENMFWYRQDPGLGLRLIYFSYDVKMKEKGDIPEGYSVSREKKERFSLILESASTNQTSMYLCASSETDRGNTEAFFGQGTRLTVV.